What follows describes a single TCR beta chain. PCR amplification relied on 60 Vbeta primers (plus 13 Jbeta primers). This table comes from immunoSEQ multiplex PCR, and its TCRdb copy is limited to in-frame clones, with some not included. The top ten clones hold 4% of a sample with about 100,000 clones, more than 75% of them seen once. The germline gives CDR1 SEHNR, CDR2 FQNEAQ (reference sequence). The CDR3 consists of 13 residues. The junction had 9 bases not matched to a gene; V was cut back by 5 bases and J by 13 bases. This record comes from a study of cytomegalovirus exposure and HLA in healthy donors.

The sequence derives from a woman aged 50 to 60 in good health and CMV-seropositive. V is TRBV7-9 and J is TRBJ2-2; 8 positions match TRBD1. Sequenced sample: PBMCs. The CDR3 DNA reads TGTGCCAGCAGCACTTTGACAGGGGAGATGCTGTTTTTT. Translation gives CASSTLTGEMLFF.